These T cell receptor beta chains were read from a single sample in a study of graft-versus-host responses after intestinal transplantation. These receptors' antigens are unknown. Using immunoSEQ multiplex PCR, the repertoire was profiled, and TCRdb retains in-frame clones only, with some absent. The profile shows about 130,000 clones, 85% to 95% of them singletons. Sample: unstimulated CD4+ T cells sorted from spleen or lymph node cells, taken before intestinal transplant. Every receptor here comes from a human donor who received an intestinal transplant. CDR3s include the opening cysteine and the closing phenylalanine or tryptophan. The D gene is left open where the match is weak. Clone size appears in some rows only: once, few, many, or a class for an expanded clone.

>-|-|TRBV2|TRBJ2-7
TGTGCCAGCAGTGAAGACCTACGCGGAGAGCGTCTCTTC
CASSEDLRGERLF
>-|-|TRBV4-1|TRBJ2-3
TGCGCCAGCAGCCAAGGCTCTGGGACAGATACGCAGTATTTT
CASSQGSGTDTQYF
>once|-|TRBV11-3|TRBJ2-5
TGTGCCAGCAGCCGCGACGGGGGAGATGGGGAGACCCAGTACTTC
CASSRDGGDGETQYF
>-|-|TRBV15|TRBJ2-7
TGTGCCACCAGCAGAGCGAACCTCTCGGGGAAAAGAGGACAAAACTACGAGCAGTACTTC
CATSRANLSGKRGQNYEQYF
>-|-|TRBV4-1|TRBJ1-3
TGCGCCAGCAGCCAACGTCGAGACACCATATATTTT
CASSQRRDTIYF
>-|-|TRBV18|TRBJ2-3
TGTGCCAGCTCACCTAACCTTGCAGGGGCGAGCACAGATACGCAGTATTTT
CASSPNLAGASTDTQYF
>-|TRBD2|TRBV7-2|TRBJ2-3
TGTGCCAGCAGCTTACTAGCGGGGGTTGATACGCAGTATTTT
CASSLLAGVDTQYF
>-|-|TRBV5-1|TRBJ2-7
TGCGCCAGCAGCTTCCGGGGGACCTCCTACGAGCAGTACTTC
CASSFRGTSYEQYF
>-|TRBD2|TRBV30|TRBJ2-1
TGCTCCCTTAGCGGGGGGGGGAATGAGCAGTTCTTC
CSLSGGGNEQFF
>-|-|TRBV19|TRBJ1-5
TGTGCCAGTAGTATCGTACACAGGGAACTCAGCAATCAGCCCCAGCATTTT
CASSIVHRELSNQPQHF
>-|TRBD1|TRBV18|TRBJ1-1
TGTGCCAGCTCCCCCTCGACAGGGGTTACTGAAGCTTTCTTT
CASSPSTGVTEAFF
>-|TRBD1|TRBV10-3|TRBJ2-3
TGTGCCATCAGTCGGGACAGCCTCACAGATACGCAGTATTTT
CAISRDSLTDTQYF
>-|-|TRBV11-1|TRBJ1-5
TGTGCCAGCAGCTTAGCTCAGGGTCAGCCCCAGCATTTT
CASSLAQGQPQHF
>-|-|TRBV5-4|TRBJ2-7
TGTGCCAGCAGCTTGACCGGACTCCACGAGCAGTACTTC
CASSLTGLHEQYF
>-|TRBD1|TRBV12-5|TRBJ2-7
TGTGCTAGTGGTGCAAGGGACAGGAACTACGAGCAGTACTTC
CASGARDRNYEQYF
>-|TRBD1|TRBV2|TRBJ2-7
TGTGCCAGCAGTGAAAGCAGGGGGCGCCGGTACGAGCAGTACTTC
CASSESRGRRYEQYF
>-|-|TRBV5-4|TRBJ1-6
TGTGCCAGCAGCCAAGACGGGGCACCCCTCCACTTT
CASSQDGAPLHF
>-|-|TRBV9|TRBJ2-1
TGTGCCAGCAGCGTAGCTAGCCTCCGGGGTGAGCAGTTCTTC
CASSVASLRGEQFF
>once|TRBD2|TRBV7-9|TRBJ2-1
TGTGCCAGCAGCTTAGCGTTAAGGGGACTAGCGGGGGGGTACAATGAGCAGTTCTTC
CASSLALRGLAGGYNEQFF
>once|TRBD1|TRBV6-1|TRBJ2-6
TGTGCCAGCAGTGGACAGGGTTCCTACTCTGGGGCCAACGTCCTGACTTTC
CASSGQGSYSGANVLTF
>-|TRBD2|TRBV5-1|TRBJ2-3
TGCGCCAGCAGCTTGGCCGTTTCAGAGCGGGGGTCCGTTTGGGTGCAGTATTTT
CASSLAVSERGSVWVQYF
>-|-|TRBV5-1|TRBJ1-2
TGCGCCAGCAGCTTGGGTCTTCAGGGACTTGAGGGCTACACCTTC
CASSLGLQGLEGYTF
>-|TRBD2|TRBV9|TRBJ2-4
TGTGCCAGCAGCGCGCGGGGGGGGGTAGCAAACATTCAGTACTTC
CASSARGGVANIQYF
>-|TRBD1|TRBV18|TRBJ2-5
TGTGCCAGCTCACCAGGGACAGGGTCAGAGACCCAGTACTTC
CASSPGTGSETQYF
>-|-|TRBV11-1|TRBJ1-1
TGTGCCAGCAGCTTATCTCAGCGGGAAGCTTTCTTT
CASSLSQREAFF
>-|-|TRBV18|TRBJ2-1
TGTGCCAGCTCACCAACGGGTATGGCTATTGAGCAGTTCTTC
CASSPTGMAIEQFF
>-|-|TRBV9|TRBJ2-7
TGTGCCAGCAGCCCCACCCCAGGCTACGAGCAGTACTTC
CASSPTPGYEQYF
>-|-|TRBV5-1|TRBJ1-1
TGCGCCAGCAGCCTAAGACAGGAGGCTGAAGCTTTCTTT
CASSLRQEAEAFF
>-|-|TRBV5-1|TRBJ2-3
TGCGCCAGCAGCTTGGAATCCGGAGATACGCAGTATTTT
CASSLESGDTQYF
>-|-|TRBV5-1|TRBJ2-1
TGCGCCAGCAGCTCAGGGCCGGAGCGGAACAATGAGCAGTTCTTC
CASSSGPERNNEQFF
>-|TRBD1|TRBV2|TRBJ1-1
TGTGCCAGCAGCGCCGGGACAGGGGGCGGTAGGGCTGAAGCTTTCTTT
CASSAGTGGGRAEAFF
>-|-|TRBV27|TRBJ1-1
TGTGCCAGCAGTCCTCGGGAGTGGACTGAAGCTTTCTTT
CASSPREWTEAFF
>-|-|TRBV4-1|TRBJ1-3
TGCGCCAGCAGCCAAGTTGGGGGGTTGGGAGACACCATATATTTT
CASSQVGGLGDTIYF
>-|-|TRBV29-1|TRBJ2-1
TGCAGCGTTGAAAACGGACTCTCGGACTACAATGAGCAGTTCTTC
CSVENGLSDYNEQFF
>-|-|TRBV2|TRBJ1-1
TGTGCCAGCAGAAGGTTCCTTATGGACACTGAAGCTTTCTTT
CASRRFLMDTEAFF
>-|-|TRBV10-3|TRBJ1-1
TGTGCCATCAGTGAAAACAGGAACACTGAAGCTTTCTTT
CAISENRNTEAFF
>-|TRBD1|TRBV12-5|TRBJ1-3
TGTGCTAGTGGTTTGTTTCAGGGGGCTGGAAACACCATATATTTT
CASGLFQGAGNTIYF
>-|-|TRBV11-2|TRBJ2-3
TGTGCCAGCAGCTTAGCAGATACGCAGTATTTT
CASSLADTQYF
>-|-|TRBV11-2|TRBJ2-3
TGTGCCAGCAGCTTGTACAGGAGCACAGATACGCAGTATTTT
CASSLYRSTDTQYF
>-|TRBD2|TRBV6-4|TRBJ2-7
TGTGCCAGCAGTGACTGGGCGGGGAGCGGGGACTCCTACGAGCAGTACTTC
CASSDWAGSGDSYEQYF
>-|TRBD1|TRBV6-1|TRBJ1-6
TGTGCCAGCACTATGACAGGGGGAGATAATTCACCCCTCCACTTT
CASTMTGGDNSPLHF
>-|-|TRBV7-3|TRBJ1-4
TGTGCCAGCAGCCCAAGCCCCAGGCTAGATGAAAAACTGTTTTTT
CASSPSPRLDEKLFF
>once|TRBD1|TRBV11-2|TRBJ2-7
TGTGCCAGCAGCCCAGGAAGGGAATGGACAGGGGTGACCTACGAGCAGTACTTC
CASSPGREWTGVTYEQYF
>-|-|TRBV6-6|TRBJ1-2
TGTGCCAGCCGGAGCGCGCGGTATGGCTACACCTTC
CASRSARYGYTF
>-|-|TRBV9|TRBJ1-6
TGTGCCAGCAGCGTTTGGCCTTTTCAAGACCTCCACTTT
CASSVWPFQDLHF
>-|TRBD1|TRBV6-5|TRBJ2-7
TGTGCCAGCAGTTCCCAACCGACAGGGTACGAGCAGTACTTC
CASSSQPTGYEQYF
>-|-|TRBV5-1|TRBJ1-1
TGCGCCAGCAGCTTGTCAACAGTGAACACTGAAGCTTTCTTT
CASSLSTVNTEAFF